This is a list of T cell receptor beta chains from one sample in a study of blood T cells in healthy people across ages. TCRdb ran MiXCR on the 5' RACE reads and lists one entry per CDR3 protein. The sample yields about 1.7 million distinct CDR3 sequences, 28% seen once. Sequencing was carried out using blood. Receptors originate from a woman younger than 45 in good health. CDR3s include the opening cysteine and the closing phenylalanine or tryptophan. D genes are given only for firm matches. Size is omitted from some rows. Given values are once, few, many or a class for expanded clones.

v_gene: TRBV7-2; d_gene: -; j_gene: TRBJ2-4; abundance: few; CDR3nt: TGTGCCGCAGGCAGGGCGGCCCAATACGATCAGTACTTC; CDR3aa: CAAGRAAQYDQYF
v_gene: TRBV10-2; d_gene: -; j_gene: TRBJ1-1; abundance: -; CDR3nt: TGCGCCACCGAACCTGGGACTCCCCGGGGGAACACTGAAGCTTTCTTT; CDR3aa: CATEPGTPRGNTEAFF
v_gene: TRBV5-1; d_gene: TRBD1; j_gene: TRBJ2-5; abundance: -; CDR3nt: TGCGCCAGCAGCTTGGTAGGGACAGGGGAACAAGAGACCCAGTACTTC; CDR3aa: CASSLVGTGEQETQYF
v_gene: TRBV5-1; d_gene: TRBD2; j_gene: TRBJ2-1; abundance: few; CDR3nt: TGCGCCAGCGATGCGGGGGGACGCTCCTACAATGAGCAGTTCTTC; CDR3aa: CASDAGGRSYNEQFF
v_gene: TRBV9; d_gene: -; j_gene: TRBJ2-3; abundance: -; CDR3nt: TGTGCCAGCAGCGTGGGGGGTAGGGATACAGATACGCAGTATTTT; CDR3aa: CASSVGGRDTDTQYF
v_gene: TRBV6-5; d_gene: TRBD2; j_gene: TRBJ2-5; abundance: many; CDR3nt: TGTGCCAGCAGTTCCACCGGGACTATGAGGGAAGAGACCCAGTACTTC; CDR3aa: CASSSTGTMREETQYF
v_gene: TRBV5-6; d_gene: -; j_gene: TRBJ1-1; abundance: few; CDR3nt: TGTGCCAGCATCTTGTTACTGGAGATGACTGAAGCTTTCTTT; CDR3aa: CASILLLEMTEAFF
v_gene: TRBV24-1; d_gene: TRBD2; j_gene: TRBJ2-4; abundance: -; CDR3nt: TGTGCCACCAGTGATTTGCCCGTAGCGGGGGTGTACTTC; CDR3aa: CATSDLPVAGVYF
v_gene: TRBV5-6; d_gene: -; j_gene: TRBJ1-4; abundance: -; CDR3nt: TGTGCCAGCAGCTTTCAGGCAACTAATGAAAAACTGTTTTTT; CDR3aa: CASSFQATNEKLFF
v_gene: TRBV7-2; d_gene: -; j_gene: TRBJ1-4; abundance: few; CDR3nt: TGTGCCACCCGTGCCAGTCCTAATGAAAAACTGTTTTTT; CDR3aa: CATRASPNEKLFF
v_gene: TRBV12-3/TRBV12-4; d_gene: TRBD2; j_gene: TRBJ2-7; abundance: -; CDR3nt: TGTGCCAGCAGTTTGGAGCCGGGACTAGCTCTCGAGCAGTACTTC; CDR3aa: CASSLEPGLALEQYF
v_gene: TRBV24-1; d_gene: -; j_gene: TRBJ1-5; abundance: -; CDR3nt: TGTGCCACCAGTGGAATAGGCCAGCCCCAGCATTTT; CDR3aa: CATSGIGQPQHF
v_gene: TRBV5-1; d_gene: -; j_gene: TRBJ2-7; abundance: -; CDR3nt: TGCGCCAGCAGCTTGGATGATACGCAGGCCGAGCAGTACTTC; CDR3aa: CASSLDDTQAEQYF
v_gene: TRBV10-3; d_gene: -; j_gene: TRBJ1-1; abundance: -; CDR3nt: TGTGCCATCAGCGCTGGGCAGGGTCCATACACTGAAGCTTTCTTT; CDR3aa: CAISAGQGPYTEAFF
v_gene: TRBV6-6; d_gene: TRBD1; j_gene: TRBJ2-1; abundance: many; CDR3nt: TGTGCCAGCAGTTACTCGAGTCCAGGGGGTAGGAATGAGCAGTTCTTC; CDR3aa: CASSYSSPGGRNEQFF
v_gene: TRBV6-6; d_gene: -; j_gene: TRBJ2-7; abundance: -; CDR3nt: TGTGCCAGCAGTGATAGCCGGAGCTCCTACGAGCAGTACTTC; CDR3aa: CASSDSRSSYEQYF
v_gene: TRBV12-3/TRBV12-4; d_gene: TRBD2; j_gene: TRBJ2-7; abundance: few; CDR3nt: TGTGCCAGCAGTTCATTAGCGGGCACTACCTACGAGCAGTACTTC; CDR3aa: CASSSLAGTTYEQYF
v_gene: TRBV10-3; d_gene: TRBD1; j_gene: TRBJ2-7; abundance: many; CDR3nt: TGTGCCTCCGCGGAAGGACAGGGACCCTACGAGCAGTACTTC; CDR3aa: CASAEGQGPYEQYF
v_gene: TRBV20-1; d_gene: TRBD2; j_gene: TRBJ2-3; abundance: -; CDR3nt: TGCAGTGCTAGAGGAGTGACTAGCGGGGTTGGAGATACGCAGTATTTT; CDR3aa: CSARGVTSGVGDTQYF
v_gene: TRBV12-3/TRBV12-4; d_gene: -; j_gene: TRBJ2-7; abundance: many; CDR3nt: TGTGCCAGCAGTTCGATGGACAGTTTCTCCTACGAGCAGTACTTC; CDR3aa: CASSSMDSFSYEQYF
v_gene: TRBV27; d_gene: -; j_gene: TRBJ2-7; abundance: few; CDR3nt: TGTGCCAGCAGTCGTGGACAGCTCCCTTACGAGCAGTACTTC; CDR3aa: CASSRGQLPYEQYF
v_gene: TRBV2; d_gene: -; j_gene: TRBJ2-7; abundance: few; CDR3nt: TGTGCCAGCACGTCCGGTTACAATGAGCAGTACTTC; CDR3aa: CASTSGYNEQYF
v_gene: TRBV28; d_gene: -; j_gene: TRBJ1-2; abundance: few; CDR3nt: TGTGCCAGCAGTTCCCAGGGCAGAGCGTCGGGCTACACCTTC; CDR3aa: CASSSQGRASGYTF
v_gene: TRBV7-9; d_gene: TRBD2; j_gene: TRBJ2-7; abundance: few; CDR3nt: TGTGCCAGCAGCCAAACCCTTAGCGGGCCTACCTACGAGCAGTACTTC; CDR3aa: CASSQTLSGPTYEQYF
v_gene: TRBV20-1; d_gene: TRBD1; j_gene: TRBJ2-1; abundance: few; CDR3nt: TGCAGTGCTAGAGATTTAGGGGGCGGCCCTAATGAGCAGTTCTTC; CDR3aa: CSARDLGGGPNEQFF
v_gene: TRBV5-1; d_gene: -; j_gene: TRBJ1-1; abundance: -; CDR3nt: TGCGCCAGCAGCTGGTCAGGGGAGAACACTGAAGCTTTCTTT; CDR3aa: CASSWSGENTEAFF
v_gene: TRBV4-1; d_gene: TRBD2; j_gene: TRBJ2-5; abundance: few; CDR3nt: TGCGCCAGCAGCCCTAGCGGGGGGGCCAGTAGGGAGACCCAGTACTTC; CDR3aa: CASSPSGGASRETQYF
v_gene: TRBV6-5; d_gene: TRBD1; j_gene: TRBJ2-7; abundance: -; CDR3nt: TGTGCCAGCAGCCGGGGACAGGGGAAATCCTACGAGCAGTACTTC; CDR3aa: CASSRGQGKSYEQYF
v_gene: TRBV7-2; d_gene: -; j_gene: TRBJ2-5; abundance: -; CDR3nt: TGTGCCAGCAGCTTAGAGGGGCTCCAGTACGGGCAGTACTTC; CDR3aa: CASSLEGLQYGQYF